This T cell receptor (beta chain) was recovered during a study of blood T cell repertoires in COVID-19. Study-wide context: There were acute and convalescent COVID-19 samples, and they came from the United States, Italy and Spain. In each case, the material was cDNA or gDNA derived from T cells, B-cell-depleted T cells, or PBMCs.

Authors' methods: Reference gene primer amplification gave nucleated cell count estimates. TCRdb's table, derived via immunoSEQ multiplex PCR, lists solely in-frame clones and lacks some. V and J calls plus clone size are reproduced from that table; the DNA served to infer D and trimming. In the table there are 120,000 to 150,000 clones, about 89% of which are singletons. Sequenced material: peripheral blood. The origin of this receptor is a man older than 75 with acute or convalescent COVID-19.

Here the CDR3 DNA reads TGTGCCAGCAGCCAAGATCAGGGGTATGGCTACACCTTC. Translation: CASSQDQGYGYTF. J is TRBJ1-2 and V is TRBV3-1 (or the pseudogene TRBV3-2); tentative D call: TRBD1 (6 bases). This CDR3 comprises 13 residues. Per germline, CDR1 LGHDT and CDR2 YNNKEL (reference sequence). V lost 0 bases to trimming and J lost 5 bases, with 7 bases between them.